A single T cell receptor beta chain is shown here with its context. No antigen is known for it. The PCR made use of 60 Vbeta and 13 Jbeta primers. The assay was immunoSEQ multiplex PCR, and TCRdb's table has in-frame clones only and misses some. Here the sample spans about 120,000 clones, 79% being singletons. This entry comes from a study of cytomegalovirus exposure and HLA in healthy donors. CDR1 is SGHTA, CDR2 FQGNSA, per germline. V lost 4 bases and J 7 bases, leaving 22 bases between the germline ends. This CDR3 has 16 residues. Points from the study as a whole: Sequencing depth across donors, presence/absence analyses assumed, was roughly uniform.

The chain employs TRBV7-2 and TRBJ1-2; D perhaps matches TRBD1 (6 bases). The sequence derives from a man aged 25-45 years in good health and CMV-seropositive. Material: PBMCs. The CDR3 nucleotides read TGTGCCAGCAGCTCCGACCTTACAGGGACCGGGGTTGGCTACACCTTC. Translation gives CASSSDLTGTGVGYTF.